This TCR beta chain is from a study of T cell clonality in common variable immunodeficiency. Blood samples were heparinized, about 5 to 9 ml per donor. The CDR3 spans 12 residues. Germline V gene sequence: CDR1 DFQATT, CDR2 SNEGSKA (reference sequence). Trimming pared 0 bases from V and 5 bases from J, leaving 7 bases between. Overall study findings and caveats: Authors noted CVID clonality's cause needs subpopulation repertoire sequencing.

Clones were read by immunoSEQ multiplex PCR, and TCRdb kept only the in-frame ones, dropping some. The table lists approximately 60,000 clones, with no singletons. For this clone: The antigen is undetermined. The sequence runs out 3 residues before the end of the CDR3; the remainder is reconstructed from the germline J gene.

The gene calls are TRBV20-1 and TRBJ1-1; D may be TRBD1 (6 bases). The sequenced material came from peripheral blood mononuclear cells. The receptor was isolated from a person aged 18 to 70 in good health. Partial CDR3 DNA: TGCAGTGCTAGAGAACAGGGAACTGAA. Protein product: CSAREQGTE. The complete CDR3 sequence is CSAREQGTEAFF.